The 11 T cell receptor beta chains below were found in one sample sequenced in a study of cytomegalovirus exposure and HLA in healthy donors. With 60 Vbeta and 13 Jbeta primers, the PCR was carried out. Sequencing was performed with immunoSEQ multiplex PCR; in TCRdb, only in-frame clones are kept and a portion is missing. The sample includes about 100,000 clones, about 86% seen only once; the top ten take roughly 4%. The sequenced sample was PBMCs. All receptors come from a woman aged 70-85 years in good health and CMV-seropositive.

This chain links TRBV30 with TRBJ1-3; TRBD1 is a possible D gene (5 bases). The germline V gene encodes CDR1 GTSNPN and CDR2 SVGIG (reference sequence). Trimming cost V 4 bases and J 1 base, with 5 bases left between them. This CDR3 is 12 amino acids long. CDR3 region: CAWKGSGNTIYF. In nucleotides, the CDR3 is TGTGCCTGGAAGGGGTCTGGAAACACCATATATTTT.

The V and J genes are TRBV4-2 and TRBJ2-7; TRBD2 matches at 11 bases. The germline V gene has CDR1 LGHNA and CDR2 YNFKEQ. Trimming cost V 0 bases and J 3 bases; bases outside gene matches: 4. The CDR3 is 16 amino acids. DNA of the CDR3: TGTGCCAGCAGCCAAGAATCCGGGACTAGCGGCTACGAGCAGTACTTC. Protein product: CASSQESGTSGYEQYF.

This clone was seen more than once but under ten times. The chain combines TRBV5-4 with TRBJ2-7, with D possibly being TRBD1 (6 bases). The germline V gene encodes CDR1 SGHNT and CDR2 YYREEE (reference sequence). The CDR3 length is 16 residues. V lost 4 bases and J 5 bases, leaving 22 bases between the germline ends. This CDR3 reads CASSQPGTRASHEQYF. CDR3 in DNA: TGTGCCAGCAGCCAGCCCGGGACAAGGGCTAGCCACGAGCAGTACTTC.

The chain carries TRBV7-3 and TRBJ2-1; no clear D. This CDR3 spans 12 amino acids. The V gene lost 5 bases and the J gene lost 3 bases, with 5 bases spanning the gap. Germline-derived CDR1 and CDR2 are SGHTA and FQGTGA. CDR3 loop: CASSPDYNEQFF. CDR3 DNA sequence: TGTGCCAGCAGCCCAGACTACAATGAGCAGTTCTTC.

V usage is TRBV27 and J usage is TRBJ1-1; 7 bases agree with TRBD1. This CDR3 has 16 residues. Germline V CDR1 and CDR2: MNHEY, SMNVEV (reference sequence). V trimming: 5 bases; J trimming: 4 bases; junction bases outside the gene matches: 13. CDR3 sequence: CASSAAVQGIGTEAFF. The CDR3 region has the DNA TGTGCCAGCAGTGCGGCCGTACAGGGGATTGGCACTGAAGCTTTCTTT.

The CDR3 loop reads CASSQAGFGANVLTF. In DNA form, the CDR3 reads TGCGCCAGCAGCCAAGCCGGGTTCGGGGCCAACGTCCTGACTTTC. The V and J genes are TRBV4-3 and TRBJ2-6, with D hard to call. V lost 1 base, J lost 4 bases, and 8 bases lay in between. The CDR3 loop spans 15 amino acids. In germline, CDR1 is LGHNA, CDR2 YSLEER.

The chain recombines TRBV7-2 with TRBJ2-2; 9 bases line up with TRBD2. Germline CDR1 is SGHTA and CDR2 is FQGNSA. The CDR3 consists of 14 residues. V lost 3 bases, J lost 5 bases, and 1 base stayed unmatched. DNA of the CDR3: TGTGCCAGCAGCTTCGCGGGAGGGACCGGGGAGCTGTTTTTT. Translating it yields CASSFAGGTGELFF. Full variable domain (missing parts from reference TRBV7-2 and TRBJ2-2): GAGVSQSPSNKVTEKGKDVELRCDPISGHTALYWYRQSLGQGLEFLIYFQGNSAPDKSGLPSDRFSAERTGGSVSTLTIQRTQQEDSAVYLCASSFAGGTGELFFGEGSRLTVL.

The chain recombines TRBV15 with TRBJ1-1; D possibly corresponds to TRBD1 (6 bases). The CDR3 covers 15 residues. Germline CDR1 and CDR2: LNHNV and YYDKDF (reference sequence). Trimming removed 3 bases from V and 4 bases from J, with 15 bases in between. The CDR3 loop is CATSRSTGALTEAFF. DNA for the CDR3: TGTGCCACCAGCAGGTCGACAGGAGCCCTCACTGAAGCTTTCTTT. The whole variable domain, remainder taken from reference TRBV15 and TRBJ1-1, is DAMVIQNPRYQVTQFGKPVTLSCSQTLNHNVMYWYQQKSSQAPKLLFHYYDKDFNNEADTPDNFQSRRPNTSFCFLDIRSPGLGDTAMYLCATSRSTGALTEAFFGQGTRLTVV.

This clone came up once. The chain combines TRBV27 with TRBJ1-5; TRBD1 matches at 8 bases. Trimming removed 6 bases from V and 7 bases from J; junction bases left unmatched: 5. Germline CDR1 reads MNHEY; CDR2 reads SMNVEV (reference sequence). This CDR3 is 13 amino acids long. The CDR3 reads CASSQGAGQPQHF. Written as DNA, the CDR3 is TGTGCCAGCAGCCAGGGGGCAGGACAGCCCCAGCATTTT.

The rearrangement joins TRBV28 to TRBJ2-5, with D tentatively TRBD2 (6 bases). Trimming stripped 8 bases from V and 5 bases from J, with 6 bases between. This CDR3 has 10 residues. In germline, CDR1 is MDHEN, CDR2 SYDVKM. The CDR3 is CASGRETQYF. CDR3 nucleotides: TGTGCCAGCGGGAGGGAGACCCAGTACTTC.

The count of this clone is one. The V gene is TRBV5-1, the J gene TRBJ2-7; TRBD2 matches at 12 bases. V lost 5 bases and J lost 7; bases outside the gene matches: 10. The CDR3 runs 15 residues. Germline assignment: CDR1 SGHRS and CDR2 YFSETQ. The CDR3 spells CASSYLAGGPGEQYF. The DNA of the CDR3 is TGCGCCAGCAGTTATCTAGCGGGAGGGCCGGGAGAGCAGTACTTC. The full variable domain, in which reference TRBV5-1 and TRBJ2-7 provide the parts outside the CDR3, is KAGVTQTPRYLIKTRGQQVTLSCSPISGHRSVSWYQQTPGQGLQFLFEYFSETQRNKGNFPGRFSGRQFSNSRSEMNVSTLELGDSALYLCASSYLAGGPGEQYFGPGTRLTVT.